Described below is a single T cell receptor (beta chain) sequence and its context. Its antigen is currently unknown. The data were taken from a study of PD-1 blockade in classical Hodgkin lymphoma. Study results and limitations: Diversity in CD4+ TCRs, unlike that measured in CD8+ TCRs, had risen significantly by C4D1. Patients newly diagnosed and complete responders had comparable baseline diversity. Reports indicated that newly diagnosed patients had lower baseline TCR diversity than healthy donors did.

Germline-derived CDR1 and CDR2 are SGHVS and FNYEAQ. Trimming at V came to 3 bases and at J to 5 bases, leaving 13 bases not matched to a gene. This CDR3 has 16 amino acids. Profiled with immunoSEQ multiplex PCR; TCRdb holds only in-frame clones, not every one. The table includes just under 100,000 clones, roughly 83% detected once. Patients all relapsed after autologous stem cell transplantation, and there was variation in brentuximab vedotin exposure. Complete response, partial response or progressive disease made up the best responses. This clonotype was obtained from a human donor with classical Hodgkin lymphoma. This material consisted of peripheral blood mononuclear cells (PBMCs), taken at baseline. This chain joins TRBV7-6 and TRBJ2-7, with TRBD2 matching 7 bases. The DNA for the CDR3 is TGTGCCAGCAGCTTCAGAGGCTCTAGCGGCTGGGACGAGCAGTACTTC. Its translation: CASSFRGSSGWDEQYF.